This TCR beta chain was sequenced in a study of early T cells in non-severe SARS-CoV-2 infection. Study background: Sequencing of bulk RNA from unsorted whole blood was done, without chain pairing.

This CDR3 is built from 13 residues. Trimming took 1 base from V and 5 from J, leaving 7 bases between them. Germline lookup yields CDR1 LGHNA and CDR2 YSLEER. This clonotype showed up just a few times. Antigen specificity is unknown. Study observations and caveats: Using VDJdb, the matching emphasized anti-spike CD8 responses while missing private and CD4 specificities.

MiXCR was run by TCRdb on the 5' RACE reads, yielding one entry per CDR3 protein. The table includes around 57,000 distinct CDR3 sequences, around 12% detected once. Sequenced input: whole blood. This receptor was taken from an adult who was a healthcare worker with PCR-confirmed SARS-CoV-2 infection or an uninfected control (not recorded which). The chain links TRBV4-3 to TRBJ2-3; possible D gene TRBD2, 6 bases. CDR3 bases: TGCGCCAGCAGCCAAGCGACTAGAGATACGCAGTATTTT. Its translation: CASSQATRDTQYF.